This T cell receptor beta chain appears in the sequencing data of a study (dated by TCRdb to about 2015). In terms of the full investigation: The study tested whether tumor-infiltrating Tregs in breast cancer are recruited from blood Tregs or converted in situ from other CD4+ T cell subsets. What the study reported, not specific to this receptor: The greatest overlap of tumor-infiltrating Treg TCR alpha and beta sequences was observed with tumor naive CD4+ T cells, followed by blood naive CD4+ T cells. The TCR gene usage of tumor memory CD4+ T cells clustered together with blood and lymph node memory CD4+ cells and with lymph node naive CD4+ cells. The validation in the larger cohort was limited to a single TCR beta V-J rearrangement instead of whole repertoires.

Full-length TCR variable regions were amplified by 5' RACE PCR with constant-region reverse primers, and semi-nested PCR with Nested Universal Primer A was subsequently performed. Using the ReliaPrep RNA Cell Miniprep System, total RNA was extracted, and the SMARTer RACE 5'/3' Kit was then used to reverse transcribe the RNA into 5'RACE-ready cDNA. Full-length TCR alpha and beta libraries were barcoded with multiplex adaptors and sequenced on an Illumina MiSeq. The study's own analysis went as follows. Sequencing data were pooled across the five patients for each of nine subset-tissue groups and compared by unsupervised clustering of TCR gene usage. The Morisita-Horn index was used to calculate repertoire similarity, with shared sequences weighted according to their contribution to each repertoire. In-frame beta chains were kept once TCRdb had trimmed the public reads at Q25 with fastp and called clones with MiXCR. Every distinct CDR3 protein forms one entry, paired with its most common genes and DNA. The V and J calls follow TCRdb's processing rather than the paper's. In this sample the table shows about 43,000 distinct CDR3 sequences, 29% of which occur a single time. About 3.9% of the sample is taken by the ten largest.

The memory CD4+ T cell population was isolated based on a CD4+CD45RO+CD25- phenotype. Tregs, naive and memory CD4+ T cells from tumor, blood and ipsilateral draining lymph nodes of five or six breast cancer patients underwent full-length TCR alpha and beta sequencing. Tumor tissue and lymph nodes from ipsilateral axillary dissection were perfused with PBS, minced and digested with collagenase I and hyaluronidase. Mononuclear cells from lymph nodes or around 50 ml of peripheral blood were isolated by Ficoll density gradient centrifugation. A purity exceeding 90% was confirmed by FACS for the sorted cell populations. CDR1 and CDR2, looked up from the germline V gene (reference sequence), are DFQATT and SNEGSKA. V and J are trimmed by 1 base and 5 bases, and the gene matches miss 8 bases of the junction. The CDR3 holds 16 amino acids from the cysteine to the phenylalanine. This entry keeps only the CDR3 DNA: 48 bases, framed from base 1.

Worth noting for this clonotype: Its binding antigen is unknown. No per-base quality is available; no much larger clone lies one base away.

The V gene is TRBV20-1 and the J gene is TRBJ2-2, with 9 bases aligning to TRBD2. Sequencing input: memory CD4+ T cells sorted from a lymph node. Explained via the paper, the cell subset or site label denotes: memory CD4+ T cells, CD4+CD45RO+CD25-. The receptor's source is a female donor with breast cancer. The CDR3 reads CSARVQRGAGTGELFF. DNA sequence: TGCAGTGCTAGAGTCCAGCGGGGGGCGGGGACCGGGGAGCTGTTTTTT.